A few counts support the clone carrying this TCR beta chain. Its antigen is still unknown. This sample stems from a study of T-cell memory formation after mild COVID-19. General study findings and limits: Most CD4+ clones that shrank were in CM and EM, while CD8+ ones turned up in EMRA. Clones that got smaller from day 15 to 85 had even CD4/CD8, while clones growing later tipped toward CD4+.

The CDR3 is made up of 16 amino acids. Trimming removed 3 bases at V and 3 bases at J, with 14 bases between. Germline V CDR1 and CDR2: KGHDR, SFDVKD. cDNA libraries for TCR alpha and TCR beta, carrying sample barcodes and UMIs, came from 5'RACE with constant-segment primers. TCRdb passed the 5' RACE reads through MiXCR, listing each CDR3 protein once. The sample lists fewer than 250,000 distinct CDR3 sequences; about 10% were seen once. The V gene is TRBV24-1, the J gene TRBJ1-5; no definite D call. This sequence was found in a man aged 18-30 years who had mild COVID-19 (a few samples of this study predate the infection). Cell type and time point are not known. Sequenced sample: PBMCs or a T cell subset sorted from them (not recorded which). CDR3 in amino acids: CATSDITGSSNQPQHF. The CDR3, as DNA: TGTGCCACCAGTGATATCACCGGGAGCTCCAATCAGCCCCAGCATTTT.